The sequence of this T cell receptor beta chain was determined in a study of vaccination and CD4 T cells after COVID-19. For the study at large: Four females and six males made up the convalescents, with two Hispanic.

Oncomine TCR Beta short-read sequencing was applied to DNA from cultured CD4+ T cells. Genomic DNA was drawn out of CD4+ T cells grown in culture. TCRdb re-derived calls from the PCR reads in MiXCR, one entry per CDR3 protein. This sample has several thousand distinct CDR3 sequences; approximately 71% occur once, and the top ten carry about 24%. The treatment was: roughly 10-day PBMC culture with coronavirus spike peptide pools or control peptides (ViraFEST assay). ViraFEST used peptide pools to expand antigen-specific T cells and subsequently sequenced their TCRs. This CDR3 comprises 16 residues. V lost 0 bases, J lost 5 bases, and 16 bases lay in between. CDR1 is SGHTA, CDR2 FQGTGA, per germline. As regards this clonotype: What it binds is unknown.

The chain employs TRBV7-3 and TRBJ2-5; D perhaps matches TRBD1 (7 bases). The specimen sequenced was CD4+ T cells from blood, cultured in vitro. The TCR originated in a human donor who had recovered from COVID-19. CDR3 nucleotide sequence: TGTGCCAGCAGCTTAACGTTATCAGGGGGGCGCGAGACCCAGTACTTC. It codes for CASSLTLSGGRETQYF.